This T cell receptor beta chain derives from a study of OX40 agonist ivuxolimab in advanced cancers. Germline CDR1 WSHSY, CDR2 SAAADI. Between the trimmed V and J ends, which lost 5 bases and 1 base, there was a span of 5 bases. The CDR3 extends over 13 amino acids. Only in-frame clones appear in the TCRdb table, and some are missing; sequencing was by immunoSEQ multiplex PCR. The data contain about 59,000 clones, approximately 90% of them singletons. This TCR was sampled from an adult with an advanced solid tumor such as melanoma, head and neck, liver or kidney cancer. The specimen comprised CD4+ or CD8+ T cells sorted from blood, sampled in a trial of the OX40 agonist ivuxolimab. This chain joins TRBV10-2 and TRBJ2-2; D uncertain. CDR3 loop: CASSLGNTGELFF. The CDR3 bases are TGCGCCAGCAGTCTGGGGAACACCGGGGAGCTGTTTTTT.